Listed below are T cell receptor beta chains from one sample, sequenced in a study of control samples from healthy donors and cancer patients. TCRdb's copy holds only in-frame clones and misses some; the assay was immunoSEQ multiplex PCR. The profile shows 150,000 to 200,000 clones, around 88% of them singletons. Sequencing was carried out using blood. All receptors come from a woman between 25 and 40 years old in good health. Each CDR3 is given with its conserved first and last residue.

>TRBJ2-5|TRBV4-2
CASSQTPVGEYQETQYF
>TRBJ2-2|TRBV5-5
CASGPLTGELFF
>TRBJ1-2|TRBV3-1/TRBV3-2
CASSRRTGKGYTF
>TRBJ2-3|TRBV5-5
CASSLGLAGITDTQYF
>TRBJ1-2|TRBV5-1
CASSTGSLDYGYTF
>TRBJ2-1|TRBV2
CASSGLAGGPSEQFF
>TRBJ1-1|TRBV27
CASSLGQGAEAFF
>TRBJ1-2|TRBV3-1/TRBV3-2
CASTDRDYGYTF
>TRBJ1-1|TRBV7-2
CASSSSGTGLEAFF
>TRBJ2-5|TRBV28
CASSVLAELETQYF
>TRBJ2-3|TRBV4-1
CASSRDADRAGKDTQYF
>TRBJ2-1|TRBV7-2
CASSLSGRYNEQFF
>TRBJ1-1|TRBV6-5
CASGQSRGGLLRTFF
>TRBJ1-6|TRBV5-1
CASSETPGASPLHF
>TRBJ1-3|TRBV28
CASNGLSSGNTIYF
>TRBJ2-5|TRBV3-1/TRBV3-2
CASSHRGRGAEETQYF
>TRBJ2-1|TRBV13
CASSLVSGGYNEQFF
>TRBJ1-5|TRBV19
CASSIGTGGVNQPQHF
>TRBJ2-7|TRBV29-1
CSVARRKAAEQYF
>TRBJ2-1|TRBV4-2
CASSQVATGSSYNEQFF
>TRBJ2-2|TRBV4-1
CASSLVQGLAENTGELFF
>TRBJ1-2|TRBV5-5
CASSFSRGVWEANYGYTF
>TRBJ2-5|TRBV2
CASSRDRGDQETQYF
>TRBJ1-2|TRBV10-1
CASSVSRTYGYTF
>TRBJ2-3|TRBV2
CASSEVPRDRDTDTQYF
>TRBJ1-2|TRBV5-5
CASTTGGATLYYGYTF
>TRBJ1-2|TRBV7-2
CASSEGDGSYGYTF
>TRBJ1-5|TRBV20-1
CSASEKEVYQPQHF
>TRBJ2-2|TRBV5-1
CASREQGETGELFF
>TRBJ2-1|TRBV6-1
CASSETNEQFF
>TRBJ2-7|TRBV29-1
CSVKTGNEVQYF
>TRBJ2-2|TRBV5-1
CASSLGVDSRNTGELFF
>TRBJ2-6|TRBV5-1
CASSFREVAGANVLTF
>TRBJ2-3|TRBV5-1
CASSPMGPTSTDTQYF
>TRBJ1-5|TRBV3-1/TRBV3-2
CASSQGTVSGNQPQHF
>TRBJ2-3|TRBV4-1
CASSQSSTSGRLTDTQYF
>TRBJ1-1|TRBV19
CASSTGRSTNTEAFF
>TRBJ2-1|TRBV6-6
CASSYVDEQFF
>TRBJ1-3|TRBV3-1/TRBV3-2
CASSLGTASGNTIYF
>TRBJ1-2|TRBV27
CASSLGGNYGYTF
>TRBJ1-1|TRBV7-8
CASSLMGLTEAFF
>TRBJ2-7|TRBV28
CASSLPGQIYEQYF
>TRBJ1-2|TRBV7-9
CASSLEVGSTFNYGYTF
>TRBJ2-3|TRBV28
CASRTPGLNTDTQYF
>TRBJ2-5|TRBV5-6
CASSSLYGGGGETQYF
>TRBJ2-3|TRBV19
CASKTSSDTQYF
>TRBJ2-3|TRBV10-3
CANRDPGSTDTQYF
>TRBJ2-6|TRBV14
CASSQNTVIRSGANVLTF
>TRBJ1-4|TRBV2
CAGRQGSGNEKLFF
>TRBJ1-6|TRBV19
CASTISGAVNAPPLHF
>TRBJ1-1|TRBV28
CASSDSQGPEAFF
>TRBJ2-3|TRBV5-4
CASTGQGVLADTQYF
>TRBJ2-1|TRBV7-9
CASSLVGTNYNEQFF
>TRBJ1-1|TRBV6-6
CAIGRAPEAFF
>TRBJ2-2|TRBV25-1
CASSGAGGVTGELFF